This TCR beta chain was documented in a study of blood T cell repertoires in COVID-19. The assay was immunoSEQ multiplex PCR, and TCRdb's table has in-frame clones only and misses some. The sample yields 230,000 or so clones, about 80% seen once. V dropped 0 bases and J dropped 6 bases, with 9 bases sitting between them. The CDR3 sequence is 14 residues long. Per germline, CDR1 SGDLS and CDR2 YYNGEE. This clone was seen only once. This chain joins TRBV9 and TRBJ2-2; D unclear. Material for sequencing was peripheral blood. This TCR came from a man between 45 and 60 years old with active or convalescent COVID-19. Here the CDR3 reads CASSVGVGAGELFF. DNA for the CDR3: TGTGCCAGCAGCGTAGGGGTAGGAGCCGGGGAGCTGTTTTTT.